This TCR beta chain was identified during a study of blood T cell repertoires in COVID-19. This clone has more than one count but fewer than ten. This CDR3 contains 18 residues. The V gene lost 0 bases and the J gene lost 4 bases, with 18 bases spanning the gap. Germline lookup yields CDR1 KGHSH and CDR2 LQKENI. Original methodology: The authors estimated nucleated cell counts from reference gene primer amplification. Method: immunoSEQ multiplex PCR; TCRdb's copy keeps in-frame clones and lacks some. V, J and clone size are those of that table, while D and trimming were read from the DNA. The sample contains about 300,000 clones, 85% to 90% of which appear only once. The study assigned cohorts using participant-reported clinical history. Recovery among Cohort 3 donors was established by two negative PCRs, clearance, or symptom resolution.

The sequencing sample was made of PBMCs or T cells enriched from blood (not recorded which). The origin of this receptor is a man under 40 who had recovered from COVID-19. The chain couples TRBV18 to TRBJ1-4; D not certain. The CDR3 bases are TGTGCCAGCTCACCACCGGGGAGTAAGGGATCGAGTAATGAAAAACTGTTTTTT. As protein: CASSPPGSKGSSNEKLFF.